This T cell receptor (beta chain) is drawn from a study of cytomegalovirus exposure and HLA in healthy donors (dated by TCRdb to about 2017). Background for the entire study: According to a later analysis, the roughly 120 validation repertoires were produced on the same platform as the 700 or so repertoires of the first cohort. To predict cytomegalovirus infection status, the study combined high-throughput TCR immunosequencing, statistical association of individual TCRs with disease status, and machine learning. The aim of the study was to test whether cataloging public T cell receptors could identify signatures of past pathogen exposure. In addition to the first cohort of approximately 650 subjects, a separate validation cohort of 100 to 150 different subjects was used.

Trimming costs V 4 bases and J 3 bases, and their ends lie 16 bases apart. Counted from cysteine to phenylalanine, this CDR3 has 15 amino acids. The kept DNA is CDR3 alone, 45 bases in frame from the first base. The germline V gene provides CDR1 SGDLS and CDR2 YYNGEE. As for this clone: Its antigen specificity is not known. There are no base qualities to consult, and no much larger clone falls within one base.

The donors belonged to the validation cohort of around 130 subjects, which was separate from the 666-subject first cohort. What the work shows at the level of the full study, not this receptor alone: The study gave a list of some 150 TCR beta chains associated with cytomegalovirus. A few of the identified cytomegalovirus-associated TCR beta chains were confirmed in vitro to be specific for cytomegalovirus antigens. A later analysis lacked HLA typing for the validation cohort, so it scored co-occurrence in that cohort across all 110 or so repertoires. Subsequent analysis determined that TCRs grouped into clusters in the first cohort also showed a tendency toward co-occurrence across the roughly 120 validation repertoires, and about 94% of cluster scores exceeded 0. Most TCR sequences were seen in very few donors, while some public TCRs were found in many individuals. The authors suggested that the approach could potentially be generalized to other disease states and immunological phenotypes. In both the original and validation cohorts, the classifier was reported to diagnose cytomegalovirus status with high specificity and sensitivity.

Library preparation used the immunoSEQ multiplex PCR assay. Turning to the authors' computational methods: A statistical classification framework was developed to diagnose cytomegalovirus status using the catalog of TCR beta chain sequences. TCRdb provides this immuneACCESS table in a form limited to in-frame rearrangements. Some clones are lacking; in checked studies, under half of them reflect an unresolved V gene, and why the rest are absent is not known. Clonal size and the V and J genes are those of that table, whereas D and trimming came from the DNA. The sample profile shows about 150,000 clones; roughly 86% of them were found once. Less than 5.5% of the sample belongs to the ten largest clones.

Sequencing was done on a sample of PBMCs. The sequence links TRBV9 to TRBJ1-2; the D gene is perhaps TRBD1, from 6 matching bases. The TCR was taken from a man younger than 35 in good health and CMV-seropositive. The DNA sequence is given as TGTGCCAGCAGCCCTTACAGGGTCGGGGACTATGGCTACACCTTC. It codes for CASSPYRVGDYGYTF.